These T cell receptor beta chains were read from a single sample in a study of blood T cells in healthy people across ages. Each CDR3 protein is one row after TCRdb ran MiXCR on the 5' RACE reads. The sample comprises fewer than 900,000 distinct CDR3 sequences, about 42% of which are singletons, and 20% to 25% rests with the top ten. The sequenced material came from blood. All receptors come from a woman aged 60 to 75 in good health. Both conserved end residues are part of each CDR3. Fields, in order: J gene, V gene, clone size, D gene, CDR3 protein, CDR3 DNA. A D gene is named only where the DNA matches it firmly. Size is stated for part of the rows, as once, few or many counts, or as a class when the clone is expanded.

TRBJ1-5 TRBV12-3/TRBV12-4 - - CASSDRFEPQHF TGTGCCAGCAGCGACAGGTTTGAGCCCCAGCATTTT
TRBJ2-3 TRBV20-1 few TRBD2 CSAPPGSGRELDTQYF TGCAGTGCTCCCCCGGGGAGCGGGAGGGAGTTGGATACGCAGTATTTT
TRBJ1-2 TRBV11-2 few TRBD1 CASSSGQGAYGYTF TGTGCCAGCAGCTCGGGACAGGGGGCCTATGGCTACACCTTC
TRBJ2-7 TRBV9 few - CASSPTGTFSYEQYF TGTGCCAGCAGCCCGACCGGGACATTCTCCTACGAGCAGTACTTC
TRBJ2-3 TRBV7-2 - - CASSPWSSTDTQYF TGTGCCAGCAGCCCCTGGAGTAGCACAGATACGCAGTATTTT
TRBJ2-3 TRBV20-1 - TRBD2 CSARDLASGRTDTRYF TGCAGTGCTAGAGATCTGGCTAGCGGGAGAACAGATACGCGGTATTTT
TRBJ2-3 TRBV4-3 once TRBD2 CANSQDYRSGTGGVSTDTQYF TGCGCCAACAGCCAAGATTATCGGTCGGGAACGGGAGGGGTCAGCACAGATACGCAGTATTTT
TRBJ1-5 TRBV20-1 - - CSANLRGQPQHF TGCAGTGCTAACTTAAGGGGTCAGCCCCAGCATTTT
TRBJ2-7 TRBV7-2 many TRBD1 CASSLGTGETYEQYF TGTGCCAGCAGCTTAGGTACAGGGGAAACCTACGAGCAGTACTTC
TRBJ2-7 TRBV20-1 few TRBD1 CSARAGTGLHEQYF TGCAGTGCTCGAGCCGGGACAGGGCTACACGAGCAGTACTTC
TRBJ1-5 TRBV20-1 - - CSARDLGSNQPQHF TGCAGTGCTAGAGATCTGGGGAGCAATCAGCCCCAGCATTTT
TRBJ2-7 TRBV14 - - CASSPMGLGFREQYF TGTGCCAGCAGTCCTATGGGACTGGGATTTCGCGAGCAGTACTTC
TRBJ1-4 TRBV5-1 - TRBD1 CASSRDRAEEKLFF TGCGCCAGCAGCCGGGACAGGGCGGAGGAAAAACTGTTTTTT
TRBJ2-7 TRBV18 few TRBD1 CASSPLRTGTYEQYF TGTGCCAGCTCACCACTACGGACAGGGACCTACGAGCAGTACTTC
TRBJ2-7 TRBV7-2 - - CASSPNRAAYEQYF TGTGCCAGCAGCCCCAACAGGGCCGCCTACGAGCAGTACTTC
TRBJ2-7 TRBV27 - - CASSLDWPAAAYEQYF TGTGCCAGCAGTTTAGATTGGCCAGCGGCAGCCTACGAGCAGTACTTC
TRBJ2-1 TRBV2 - - CASSDFGGRNEQFF TGTGCCAGCAGTGATTTTGGGGGCCGCAATGAGCAGTTCTTC
TRBJ2-7 TRBV2 - - CASSPPGEGYNEQYF TGTGCCAGCAGTCCTCCGGGCGAGGGGTACAATGAGCAGTACTTC
TRBJ2-3 TRBV4-2 many - CASSQGGSTDTQYF TGTGCCAGCAGCCAAGGCGGGAGCACAGATACGCAGTATTTT